The sequence of this T cell receptor (beta chain) was determined in a study of memory CD4+ T cells and cytomegalovirus serostatus (dated by TCRdb to the late 2010s). Regarding the study in general: The 35 or so healthy Belgian adults in the cohort included 9 who were CMV seropositive and 24 who were CMV seronegative. The study sequenced CD4+ memory TCRbeta repertoires of a Belgian cohort with known cytomegalovirus serostatus to replicate a published TCR-based CMV serostatus classifier. Points the paper makes about the study in general: The results were interpreted as suggesting that the CMV-associated TCR signature is mostly present in the CD4+ memory repertoire. On the Belgian cohort, the classifier based on the original framework reached a median bootstrapped AUC of 0.95, with a 95% CI of 0.76-1.00. Only CD4+CD45RO+ memory cells were sequenced, in contrast to the original study, which included naive and memory CD4+ and CD8+ populations. For CMV serostatus prediction, a median bootstrapped AUC of 0.95 was reached with the original framework, and a median bootstrapped AUC of approximately 0.89 was reached with a US-trained random forest. Among the approximately 160 previously reported CMV-associated TCRbeta sequences, about 71 showed up in the CD4+ memory repertoires, with each one found in between one and five individuals.

A FACSAria II was used to sort memory CD4+ T cells, defined as single viable CD3+CD4+CD8-CD45RO+ cells. CMV serostatus was determined with a Roche Elecsys assay detecting serum IgG against CMV pp150, pp28, p38 and p52. Following thawing, total CD4+ T cells were enriched through positive selection using CD4 magnetic microbeads. The samples came from a different study that was designed specifically to examine the CD4+ T cell memory repertoire. Following standard operating procedures, peripheral blood mononuclear cells were isolated and cryopreserved, while serum was kept at -80 degrees C. CD3-PerCP (BW264/56), CD4-APC (RPA-T4), CD45RO-PE (UCHT1) and CD8-Pacific Orange (3B5) antibodies were used for staining, and non-viable cells were excluded with Sytox blue. The Quick-DNA Microprep Kit was used to extract genomic DNA from the sorted cells. Amplification of TCRbeta DNA was done with the immunoSEQ hsTCRbeta kit, following the protocol from the manufacturer. TCRbeta libraries were sequenced on an Illumina MiSeq instrument. Under the source paper's analysis protocol: After out-of-frame sequences were removed, some 2 million distinct TCRbeta sequences remained, averaging around 67,000 per individual. Two values were used to score each individual: the count of 150 to 200 previously reported CMV-associated TCRbeta sequences and the total count of productive distinct TCRbeta sequences. A beta-binomial model was reimplemented in Python, and scikit-learn random forests with default parameters were trained on US cohort data. Classifier performance on the Belgian cohort was summarized as median AUC with percentile confidence intervals over 10,000 bootstrap iterations. TCRdb re-hosts the immuneACCESS table, in-frame sequences only. Its copies lack some clones; in the studies checked, an unresolved V gene accounts for under half of them, and the cause for the rest is not known. Clone size and the V and J calls come from that table; the DNA yielded D and trimming. In all, the sample holds nearly 60,000 clones, and approximately 78% of those were seen once. The top ten constitute about 1% of the sample.

Worth noting for this clone: Its binding antigen is unknown. No much larger clone is present one base from it, and per-base qualities are unavailable.

CDR1 SGHRS and CDR2 YFSETQ were looked up in the germline V gene. V is pared back by 7 bases and J by 3 bases, with 16 bases lying between the germline termini. From its cysteine to its phenylalanine, the CDR3 spans 14 amino acids. Only CDR3 DNA remains: 42 bases, in frame from the first base. The receptor comes from an adult in good health and CMV-seronegative. Sequenced sample: memory CD4+ T cells from blood. The chain is encoded by TRBV5-1 joined to TRBJ1-1; the D segment cannot be called with confidence. The CDR3 protein is CASATVPEDTEAFF. The nucleotide sequence reads TGCGCCAGCGCAACGGTGCCTGAGGACACTGAAGCTTTCTTT.